The 24 T cell receptor beta chains given below trace back to one sample, sequenced in a study of T-cell memory formation after mild COVID-19. TCRdb itself ran the 5' RACE reads through MiXCR, one entry per CDR3 protein. The profile shows 350,000 or so distinct CDR3 sequences, under 25% of them singletons. Input material: PBMCs or a T cell subset sorted from them (not recorded which). All receptors come from an adult woman who had mild COVID-19 (a few samples of this study predate the infection). Cell type and time point are not known.

The gene calls are TRBV19 and TRBJ2-2; 9 nucleotides align to TRBD1. With V trimmed by 4 bases and J by 7 bases, 7 bases remained unmatched. The CDR3 has 15 amino acids. CDR1 and CDR2 from the germline V gene are LNHDA and SQIVND (reference sequence). CDR3 sequence: CASSTRTGAVGELFF. The CDR3, as DNA: TGTGCCAGTAGTACTCGGACAGGGGCGGTCGGGGAGCTGTTTTTT.

The chain uses TRBV7-3 and TRBJ2-2; D may be TRBD1 (5 bases). The germline V gene has CDR1 SGHTA and CDR2 FQGTGA. V gave up 5 bases and J gave up 1 base, with 8 bases separating them. This CDR3 is 14 amino acids long. In nucleotides, the CDR3 is TGTGCCAGCAGCGCAACAGGGAACACCGGGGAGCTGTTTTTT. Translating gives CASSATGNTGELFF. Variable domain in full (rest from reference TRBV7-3 and TRBJ2-2): GAGVSQTPSNKVTEKGKYVELRCDPISGHTALYWYRQSLGQGPEFLIYFQGTGAADDSGLPNDRFFAVRPEGSVSTLKIQRTERGDSAVYLCASSATGNTGELFFGEGSRLTVL.

This sequence joins TRBV11-3 and TRBJ2-5; 7 positions agree with TRBD2. The CDR3 length is 15 residues. From germline, CDR1 is SGHNT and CDR2 YENEEA. The V segment lost 2 bases and the J segment 4 bases; nucleotides outside the gene matches: 7. CDR3 protein: CASSLPWRGSETQYF. The CDR3 DNA reads as TGTGCCAGCAGCTTACCGTGGCGGGGGTCAGAGACCCAGTACTTC.

This clonotype was found a few times. The chain couples TRBV7-6 to TRBJ2-3; 11 nucleotides match TRBD2. V lost 0 bases and J lost 2; bases outside the gene matches: 7. Germline assignment: CDR1 SGHVS and CDR2 FNYEAQ. The CDR3 sequence is 18 residues long. The CDR3 DNA is TGTGCCAGCAGCTTAGCGCCTAGCGGGGGGTTCCTCACAGATACGCAGTATTTT. The encoded protein is CASSLAPSGGFLTDTQYF.

The gene calls are TRBV6-2 or TRBV6-3 and TRBJ2-5; possible D gene TRBD1, 5 bases. Germline CDR1 MNHEY, CDR2 SVGEGT. This CDR3 is 15 amino acids long. Trimming left V 6 bases short and J 4 bases short, with 18 bases between. This CDR3 is CASSLPQGRRETQYF. The CDR3 DNA is TGTGCCAGCAGCCTCCCGCAGGGTCGGAGAGAGACCCAGTACTTC.

This clonotype was counted a few times. The chain joins TRBV21-1 to TRBJ2-7; the table's D call, TRBD2, was not checked against the DNA. TRBV21-1 is classified as a pseudogene. The CDR3 totals 16 residues. The CDR3 DNA reads TGTGCCAGCAGCAAAGAAGTAGCGGGGGTCTCCTACGAGCAGTACTTC. Translation gives CASSKEVAGVSYEQYF.

This clonotype was detected only a few times. The rearrangement links TRBV29-1 to TRBJ2-7, with a possible D match to TRBD1 (5 bases). From germline, CDR1 is SQVTM and CDR2 ANQGSEA. V was cut by 4 bases and J by 3 bases, with 13 bases left in between. The CDR3 is 13 amino acids. CDR3 in amino acids: CSVARGRGYEQYF. The CDR3 DNA follows: TGCAGCGTTGCTAGGGGTCGTGGCTACGAGCAGTACTTC.

This clonotype was seen more than once but under ten times. V gene TRBV6-6 combines with J gene TRBJ2-7, with 9 nucleotides matching TRBD1. After removal of 4 bases from V and 7 bases from J, the junction contained 5 bases not matched to a gene. CDR1 and CDR2 (germline): MNHNY, SVGAGI (reference sequence). CDR3 length equals 13 residues. The CDR3 is CASSSTGGVEQYF. The DNA of the CDR3 is TGTGCCAGCAGTTCGACAGGGGGTGTGGAGCAGTACTTC.

The rearrangement joins TRBV4-1 to TRBJ1-2; D is uncertain. Germline values: CDR1 MGHRA, CDR2 YSYEKL. V was cut by 0 bases and J by 5 bases, with 16 bases left in between. The CDR3 is made up of 16 amino acids. The CDR3 region has the DNA TGCGCCAGCAGCCAAGACCCCCACGCGACCGTGTATGGCTACACCTTC. Its protein is CASSQDPHATVYGYTF.

Here the CDR3 reads CSASQTSGVTDTQYF. The CDR3, as DNA: TGCAGTGCTAGTCAGACTAGCGGGGTCACAGATACGCAGTATTTT. This rearrangement joins TRBV20-1 to TRBJ2-3; 11 nucleotides agree with TRBD2. CDR3 size: 15 residues. Trimming at V came to 3 bases and at J to 2 bases, leaving 4 bases not matched to a gene. CDR1 and CDR2 (germline): DFQATT, SNEGSKA (reference sequence).

CDR3 in DNA: TGCGCCAGCAGCTCACAGGGAACCCAAGATACGCAGTATTTT. Its translation: CASSSQGTQDTQYF. V is TRBV5-1 and J is TRBJ2-3, with D perhaps TRBD1 (6 bases). The V end was cut by 3 bases, the J end by 5 bases, with 13 bases between. Germline lookup yields CDR1 SGHRS and CDR2 YFSETQ. The CDR3 totals 14 residues.

The V and J genes are TRBV11-2 and TRBJ2-7, with 12 bases identical to TRBD1. There are 17 residues in the CDR3. CDR1 SGHAT and CDR2 FQNNGV come from the germline V gene. J lost 2 bases, V lost 4 bases, and 9 bases had no gene match. This chain's CDR3 is CASSSHPGQGATYEQYF. CDR3 DNA sequence: TGTGCCAGCAGCTCACACCCGGGACAGGGGGCTACCTACGAGCAGTACTTC.

The J gene is TRBJ2-7, the V gene TRBV27, with a possible D match to TRBD2 (5 bases). V was shortened by 4 bases and J by 3 bases, with 13 bases between the two germline ends. CDR1 and CDR2 from the germline V gene are MNHEY and SMNVEV (reference sequence). This CDR3 has 14 residues. CDR3 DNA sequence: TGTGCCAGCAGTTCCCTGGACGGACTCTACGAGCAGTACTTC. Amino acid sequence: CASSSLDGLYEQYF.

This rearrangement joins TRBV12-3 or TRBV12-4 to TRBJ2-7; 8 bases match TRBD2. V gave up 2 bases and J gave up 4 bases; unmatched junction bases: 4. The CDR3 has 14 amino acids. The CDR3: CASSLSSGAYEQYF. CDR3 nucleotides: TGTGCCAGCAGTTTAAGTAGCGGGGCTTACGAGCAGTACTTC.

The chain links TRBV4-1 to TRBJ1-5, with D possibly TRBD1 on 6 matching bases. Germline V gives CDR1 MGHRA, CDR2 YSYEKL. Trimming removed 2 bases from V and 2 bases from J, with 10 bases in between. The length of the CDR3 is 15 residues. The CDR3 spells CASSQLGQRNQPQHF. CDR3 in DNA: TGCGCCAGCAGCCAACTAGGACAGCGCAATCAGCCCCAGCATTTT.

This chain uses TRBV7-6 with TRBJ2-1; 7 nucleotides match TRBD2. Germline V CDR1 and CDR2: SGHVS, FNYEAQ. The length of the CDR3 is 14 residues. J gave up 6 bases and V 6 bases, and 8 bases lay outside the gene matches. The CDR3, as DNA: TGTGCCAGCAGTTCCCGTTGGGGGGGCAATGAGCAGTTCTTC. Its protein product is CASSSRWGGNEQFF.

This clonotype was seen a few times. The V and J genes are TRBV20-1 and TRBJ2-3; 7 nucleotides line up with TRBD1. Per germline, CDR1 DFQATT and CDR2 SNEGSKA (reference sequence). The J segment lost 2 bases and the V segment lost 7 bases, leaving 6 bases of the junction unmatched. The CDR3 consists of 13 residues. Here the CDR3 DNA reads TGCAGTGTCCGGGACAGCACCACAGATACGCAGTATTTT. This sequence encodes CSVRDSTTDTQYF.

This clonotype has ten or more counts. The chain joins TRBV3-1 to TRBJ2-7; 8 positions agree with TRBD2. The CDR3 is made up of 13 amino acids. V gave up 5 bases and J gave up 2 bases; unmatched junction bases: 2. Per the germline V gene, CDR1 is LGHDT and CDR2 is YNNKEL (reference sequence). The CDR3 bases are TGTGCCAGCAGCAGCGGGAGCCCCTACGAGCAGTACTTC. Amino acids: CASSSGSPYEQYF.

There are a few counts of this clonotype. The chain links TRBV25-1 to TRBJ2-3; TRBD1 aligns across 9 bases. V gave up 7 bases and J gave up 7 bases; unmatched junction bases: 12. The CDR3 length is 15 residues. Per germline, CDR1 MGHDK and CDR2 SYGVNS. For the CDR3, the DNA is TGTGCCAGCATGGGGTGGACAGGGGACGGGAATACGCAGTATTTT. The encoded protein is CASMGWTGDGNTQYF.

This chain uses TRBV7-6 with TRBJ1-2, with 10 positions matching TRBD1. The V gene end was trimmed by 6 bases and the J gene end by 8 bases; junction bases not matched to a gene: 9. The V gene's germline CDR1 is SGHVS and CDR2 FNYEAQ. The CDR3 totals 14 residues. The CDR3 DNA reads TGTGCCAGCAGTAAAGAGACAGGGGGCTTAGGCTACACCTTC. It yields the protein CASSKETGGLGYTF. Together with reference TRBV7-6 and TRBJ1-2, the CDR3 gives the full variable domain: GAGVSQSPRYKVTKRGQDVALRCDPISGHVSLYWYRQALGQGPEFLTYFNYEAQQDKSGLPNDRFSAERPEGSISTLTIQRTEQRDSAMYRCASSKETGGLGYTFGSGTRLTVV.

The V call is TRBV5-1, the J call TRBJ2-2; maybe TRBD1 (5 bases). From germline, CDR1 is SGHRS and CDR2 YFSETQ. The CDR3 length is 15 residues. Deletions cut 3 bases from V and 1 base from J, with 10 bases between. The CDR3 DNA is TGCGCCAGCAGCTACGGACACCGGAACACCGGGGAGCTGTTTTTT. Protein sequence: CASSYGHRNTGELFF.

The chain joins TRBV4-3 to TRBJ2-3; D possibly corresponds to TRBD2 (5 bases). The germline V and J ends were trimmed by 3 bases and 6 bases, with 16 bases remaining between them. Per the germline V gene, CDR1 is LGHNA and CDR2 is YSLEER. The CDR3 is made up of 15 amino acids. The CDR3: CASSHQRASYDTQYF. The CDR3 coding sequence is TGCGCCAGCAGCCATCAACGGGCTAGCTATGATACGCAGTATTTT.

V usage is TRBV2 and J usage is TRBJ2-6; D gene uncertain. Trimming left V 3 bases short and J 0 bases short, with 9 bases between. The CDR3 is 16 residues long. Germline V gene sequence: CDR1 SNHLY, CDR2 FYNNEI. This CDR3 is CASSDYILSGANVLTF. CDR3 bases: TGTGCCAGCAGTGATTATATTCTCTCTGGGGCCAACGTCCTGACTTTC. Combining the CDR3 with reference TRBV2 and TRBJ2-6 gives the whole variable domain EPEVTQTPSHQVTQMGQEVILRCVPISNHLYFYWYRQILGQKVEFLVSFYNNEISEKSEIFDDQFSVERPDGSNFTLKIRSTKLEDSAMYFCASSDYILSGANVLTFGAGSRLTVL.

This clonotype turned up a few times. The V call is TRBV20-1, the J call TRBJ2-7; the D gene is possibly TRBD1 (5 bases). The V and J ends lost 0 bases and 6 bases respectively, with 18 bases between them. Germline V gene lookup returns CDR1 DFQATT and CDR2 SNEGSKA (reference sequence). CDR3 length equals 15 residues. CDR3 in amino acids: CSARDWGRGSGEQYF. In DNA form, the CDR3 reads TGCAGTGCTAGAGATTGGGGAAGGGGCTCGGGCGAGCAGTACTTC.